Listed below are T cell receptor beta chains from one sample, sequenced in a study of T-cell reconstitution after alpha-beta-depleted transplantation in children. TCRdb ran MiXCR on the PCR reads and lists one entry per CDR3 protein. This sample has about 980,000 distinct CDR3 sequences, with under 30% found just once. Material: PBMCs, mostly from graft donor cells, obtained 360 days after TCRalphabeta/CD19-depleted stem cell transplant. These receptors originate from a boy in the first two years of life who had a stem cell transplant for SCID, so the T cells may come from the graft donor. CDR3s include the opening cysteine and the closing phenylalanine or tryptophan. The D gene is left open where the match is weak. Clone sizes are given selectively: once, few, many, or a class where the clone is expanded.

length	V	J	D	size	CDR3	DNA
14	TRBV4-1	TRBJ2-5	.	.	CASSQGAKGETQYF	TGCGCCAGCAGCCAAGGGGCCAAAGGAGAGACCCAGTACTTC
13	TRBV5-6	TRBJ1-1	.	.	CASSIGQQGRAFF	TGTGCCAGCAGCATCGGACAGCAGGGACGGGCTTTCTTT
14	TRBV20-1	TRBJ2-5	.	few	CSAEAHRGPETQYF	TGCAGTGCTGAGGCCCACCGGGGTCCCGAGACCCAGTACTTC
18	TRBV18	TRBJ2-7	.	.	CASSLLRGLGEDAYEQYF	TGTGCCAGCTCACTACTAAGGGGTTTAGGCGAGGATGCCTACGAGCAGTACTTC
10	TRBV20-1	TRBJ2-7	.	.	CSASTYEQYF	TGCAGTGCTAGTACCTACGAGCAGTACTTC
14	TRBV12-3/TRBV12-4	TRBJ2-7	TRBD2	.	CASRETSGPYEQYF	TGTGCCAGCAGGGAAACTAGCGGGCCCTACGAGCAGTACTTC
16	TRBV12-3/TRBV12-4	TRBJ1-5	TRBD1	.	CASSPGTGEGGQPQHF	TGTGCCAGCAGTCCCGGGACAGGGGAAGGCGGTCAGCCCCAGCATTTT
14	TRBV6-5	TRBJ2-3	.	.	CASSRWGGTDTQYF	TGTGCCAGCAGTCGATGGGGCGGCACAGATACGCAGTATTTT
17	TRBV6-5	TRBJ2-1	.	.	CASSYFPQGGPRNEQFF	TGTGCCAGCAGTTACTTTCCCCAGGGGGGGCCGCGGAATGAGCAGTTCTTC
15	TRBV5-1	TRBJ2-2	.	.	CASSADGPNTGELFF	TGCGCCAGCAGCGCGGACGGACCGAACACCGGGGAGCTGTTTTTT
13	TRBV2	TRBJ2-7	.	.	CASSGDTPTEQYF	TGTGCCAGCAGTGGGGACACACCTACCGAGCAGTACTTC
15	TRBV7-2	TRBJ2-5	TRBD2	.	CASSLEGGRGETQYF	TGTGCCAGCAGCTTAGAGGGAGGGCGGGGAGAGACCCAGTACTTC
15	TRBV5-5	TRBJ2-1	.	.	CASSAVGGGGNEQFF	TGTGCCAGCAGCGCCGTTGGGGGGGGCGGTAATGAGCAGTTCTTC
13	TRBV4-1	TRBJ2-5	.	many	CASSQGRGETQYF	TGCGCCAGCAGCCAAGGAAGGGGAGAGACCCAGTACTTC
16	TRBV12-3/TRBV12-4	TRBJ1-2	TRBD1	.	CASSPPLGGSNYGYTF	TGTGCCAGCAGTCCCCCTTTAGGGGGCTCTAACTATGGCTACACCTTC
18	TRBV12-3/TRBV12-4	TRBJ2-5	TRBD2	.	CASSPSGGAPIDEETQYF	TGTGCCAGCAGCCCTAGCGGGGGGGCTCCAATCGACGAAGAGACCCAGTACTTC
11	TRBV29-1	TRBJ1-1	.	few	CSVQKNTEAFF	TGCAGCGTTCAAAAGAACACTGAAGCTTTCTTT
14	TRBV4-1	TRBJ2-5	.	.	CASSLGSGTQTQYF	TGCGCCAGCAGCCTCGGATCAGGGACACAGACCCAGTACTTC
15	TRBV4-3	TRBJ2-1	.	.	CASSQGPSPRDEQFF	TGCGCCAGCAGCCAGGGACCTTCGCCGCGTGATGAGCAGTTCTTC
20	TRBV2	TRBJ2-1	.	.	CASSESPGGRVFLSYNEQFF	TGTGCCAGCAGTGAATCCCCCGGGGGAAGGGTCTTCCTTTCCTACAATGAGCAGTTCTTC
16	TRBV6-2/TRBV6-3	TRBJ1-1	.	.	CASSYGGTGMNTEAFF	TGTGCCAGCAGTTACGGCGGGACGGGCATGAACACTGAAGCTTTCTTT
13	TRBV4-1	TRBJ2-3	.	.	CAIGKGSTDTQYF	TGCGCCATCGGGAAGGGCAGCACAGATACGCAGTATTTT
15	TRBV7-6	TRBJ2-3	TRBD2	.	CASSSVRTSADTQYF	TGTGCCAGCAGCTCGGTCCGGACTAGCGCCGATACGCAGTATTTT
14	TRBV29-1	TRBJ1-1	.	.	CSVARPIMNTEAFF	TGCAGCGTTGCTAGACCGATAATGAACACTGAAGCTTTCTTT
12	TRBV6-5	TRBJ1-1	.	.	CASSYQGLEAFF	TGTGCCAGCAGTTACCAGGGACTCGAAGCTTTCTTT
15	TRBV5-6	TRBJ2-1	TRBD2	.	CASRLAGGPNNEQFF	TGTGCCAGCCGCCTAGCGGGGGGCCCAAACAATGAGCAGTTCTTC
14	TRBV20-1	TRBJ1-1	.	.	CSAPTPGSPGQAFF	TGCAGTGCCCCAACGCCAGGCAGCCCAGGGCAGGCTTTCTTT
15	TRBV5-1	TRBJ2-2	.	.	CASSPGPPNTGELFF	TGCGCCAGCAGCCCCGGGCCCCCGAACACCGGGGAGCTGTTTTTT
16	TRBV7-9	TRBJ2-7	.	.	CASSLGPTKGSYEQYF	TGTGCCAGCAGCTTAGGGCCTACCAAGGGGAGCTACGAGCAGTACTTC
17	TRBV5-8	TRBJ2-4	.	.	CASSRPGEILAKNIQYF	TGTGCCAGCTCCCGCCCCGGGGAGATACTAGCCAAAAACATTCAGTACTTC
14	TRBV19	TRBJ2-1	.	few	CASSIWRGYNEQFF	TGTGCCAGTAGTATCTGGAGGGGCTACAATGAGCAGTTCTTC
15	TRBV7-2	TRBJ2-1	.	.	CASSLGIWVNNEQFF	TGTGCCAGCAGCTTAGGTATTTGGGTAAACAATGAGCAGTTCTTC
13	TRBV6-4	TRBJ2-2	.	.	CASSDSTTGELFF	TGTGCCAGCAGTGACTCTACCACCGGGGAGCTGTTTTTT
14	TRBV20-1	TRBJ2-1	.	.	CSARDPRQSHEQFF	TGCAGTGCTAGAGATCCCCGACAGTCCCATGAGCAGTTCTTC
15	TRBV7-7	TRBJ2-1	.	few	CASSLGWNSYNEQFF	TGTGCCAGCAGCTTGGGGTGGAACTCCTACAATGAGCAGTTCTTC
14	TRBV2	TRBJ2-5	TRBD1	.	CASSAHRGEETQYF	TGTGCCAGCAGTGCACACAGGGGGGAAGAGACCCAGTACTTC
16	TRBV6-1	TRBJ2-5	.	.	CASSRETTGPRETQYF	TGTGCCAGCAGTCGGGAAACTACAGGGCCGCGGGAGACCCAGTACTTC
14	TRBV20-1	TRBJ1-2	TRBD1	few	CSAHRQGLIYGYTF	TGCAGTGCTCATAGACAGGGCCTAATCTATGGCTACACCTTC
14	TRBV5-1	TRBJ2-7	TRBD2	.	CASSPMGGSYEQYF	TGCGCCAGCAGCCCCATGGGAGGGTCGTACGAGCAGTACTTC
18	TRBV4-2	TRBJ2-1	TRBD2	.	CASSPYGRLAGGGGEQFF	TGTGCCAGCAGCCCCTACGGGAGGCTAGCGGGGGGTGGAGGGGAGCAGTTCTTC
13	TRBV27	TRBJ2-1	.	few	CASSYQGRNEQFF	TGTGCCAGCAGTTACCAGGGGAGGAATGAGCAGTTCTTC
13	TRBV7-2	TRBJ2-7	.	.	CASSLISAYEQYF	TGTGCCAGCAGCTTAATTTCCGCCTACGAGCAGTACTTC
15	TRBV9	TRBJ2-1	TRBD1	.	CASSVEGTVYNEQFF	TGTGCCAGCAGCGTAGAGGGGACAGTATACAATGAGCAGTTCTTC
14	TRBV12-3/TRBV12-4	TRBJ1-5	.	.	CASSFELPNQPQHF	TGTGCCAGCAGTTTTGAGTTGCCCAATCAGCCCCAGCATTTT
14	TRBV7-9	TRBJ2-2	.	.	CASSLVQGSGELFF	TGTGCCAGCAGCTTAGTTCAGGGCTCCGGGGAGCTGTTTTTT
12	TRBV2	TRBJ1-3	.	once	CASSEVKTALYF	TGTGCCAGCAGTGAAGTGAAAACGGCCCTATATTTT
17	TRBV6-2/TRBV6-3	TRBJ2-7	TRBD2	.	CASSSILPGLAGARQYF	TGTGCCAGCAGCTCGATCTTACCGGGACTAGCGGGGGCCAGACAGTACTTC
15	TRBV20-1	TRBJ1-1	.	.	CSARPVSGLVTEAFF	TGCAGTGCTAGACCCGTTTCAGGGTTAGTCACTGAAGCTTTCTTT
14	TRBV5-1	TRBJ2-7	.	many	CASSLGSSSYEQYF	TGTGCCAGCAGCTTGGGTAGTAGCTCCTACGAGCAGTACTTC
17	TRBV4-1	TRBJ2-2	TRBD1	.	CASSPWTGGGITGELFF	TGCGCCAGCAGCCCCTGGACAGGGGGCGGTATCACCGGGGAGCTGTTTTTT
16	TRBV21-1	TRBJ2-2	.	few	CASSKASTLDTGELFF	TGTGCCAGCAGCAAAGCGTCCACCCTCGACACCGGGGAGCTGTTTTTT